This T cell receptor beta chain was recorded in a study of PD-L1 blockade in urothelial cancer. In the study overall: Dosed intravenously at 1,200 mg every 3 weeks, atezolizumab was initiated by patients around 2014. Of roughly 30 patients, around 25 were males with bladder-origin urothelial cancer. Blood was analyzed 3 weeks (second dose) and 6 weeks after treatment start.

The protocol was immunoSEQ multiplex PCR, while the TCRdb copy is restricted to in-frame clones and leaves out a portion. Among about 100,000 clones listed, 91% were seen once. In germline, CDR1 is SGDLS, CDR2 YYNGEE. The V end was cut by 0 bases, the J end by 11 bases, with 17 bases between. This CDR3 is 14 amino acids long. A single count supports this clone. The antigen is undetermined. Whole-study findings and limits: Pretreatment blood TCR clonality under the median forecast improved survival.

The specimen comprised PBMCs, sampled around atezolizumab (anti-PD-L1) treatment. The sequence derives from a woman older than 75 with urothelial cancer. The chain has TRBV9 and TRBJ1-1; D gene unclear. Here the CDR3 DNA reads TGTGCCAGCAGCGTAGAGACTTCCCTTGGGGAGGCTTTCTTT. Translation: CASSVETSLGEAFF.